The 19 T cell receptor beta chains presented below share a single source sample, sequenced in a study of cytomegalovirus exposure and HLA in healthy donors. PCR primers comprised 60 Vbeta and 13 Jbeta primers. The table came from immunoSEQ multiplex PCR; TCRdb's copy has only in-frame clones and leaves some out. Of over 200,000 clones detected, 85% to 90% appear once; the ten largest clones hold about 1.2%. The source material was PBMCs. The receptors here all came from a human donor in good health.

The chain carries TRBV7-8 and TRBJ2-1; D may be TRBD2 (6 bases). Germline CDR1 and CDR2: SGHVS and FQNEAQ. The length of the CDR3 is 17 residues. The V gene lost 7 bases and the J gene lost 4 bases, with 23 bases spanning the gap. CDR3 in amino acids: CASTAWKSFSGYNEQFF. As DNA, the CDR3 is TGTGCCAGCACCGCTTGGAAGAGCTTTAGCGGTTACAATGAGCAGTTCTTC.

The J gene is TRBJ2-7, the V gene TRBV27, with D perhaps TRBD1 (6 bases). V was trimmed by 2 bases and J by 3 bases, leaving 11 bases between them. CDR1 MNHEY and CDR2 SMNVEV come from the germline V gene (reference sequence). This CDR3 region has 14 residues. The CDR3 loop is CASSLIGQHYEQYF. CDR3 nucleotide sequence: TGTGCCAGCAGTTTAATAGGACAGCACTACGAGCAGTACTTC.

This chain links TRBV6-4 with TRBJ2-6; 9 bases match TRBD1. J lost 1 base, V lost 6 bases, and 19 bases had no gene match. The CDR3 totals 21 residues. Germline lookup yields CDR1 MRHNA and CDR2 SNTAGT. CDR3 loop: CASSDRGFSLSTTSGANVLTF. CDR3 sequence (DNA): TGTGCCAGCAGCGACAGGGGGTTCTCCCTATCTACGACGTCTGGGGCCAACGTCCTGACTTTC.

The chain links TRBV7-2 to TRBJ2-7; D gene uncertain. Per germline, CDR1 SGHTA and CDR2 FQGNSA. V was cut by 5 bases and J by 0 bases, with 8 bases left in between. The CDR3 is 13 amino acids. The CDR3 DNA follows: TGTGCCAGCAGCCAACAAGTCTCCTACGAGCAGTACTTC. Translation gives CASSQQVSYEQYF.

The V and J genes are TRBV4-1 and TRBJ1-6; D gene ambiguous. Between the trimmed V and J ends, which lost 2 bases and 5 bases, there was a span of 16 bases. This CDR3 has 17 amino acids. Germline CDR1 reads MGHRA; CDR2 reads YSYEKL. This CDR3 reads CASSQWPSPDNNSPLHF. The CDR3 nucleotides read TGCGCCAGCAGCCAATGGCCTAGTCCGGATAATAATTCACCCCTCCACTTT.

J is TRBJ2-5 and V is TRBV18; weak D call: TRBD1 (6 bases). Looked up from germline, CDR1 is KGHSH and CDR2 is LQKENI. CDR3 length equals 15 residues. The V gene lost 3 bases and the J gene lost 0 bases, with 11 bases spanning the gap. CDR3 residues: CASSPDRRNQETQYF. CDR3 sequence (DNA): TGTGCCAGCTCACCGGACAGACGAAACCAAGAGACCCAGTACTTC.

The rearrangement uses TRBV4-3 and TRBJ2-7; D might be TRBD1 (5 bases). Trimming pared 2 bases from V and 3 bases from J, leaving 20 bases between. There are 17 residues in the CDR3. Per the germline V gene, CDR1 is LGHNA and CDR2 is YSLEER. CDR3 sequence reads: CASSQSYGATYYYEQYF. For the CDR3, the DNA is TGCGCCAGCAGCCAATCCTATGGGGCTACCTACTACTACGAGCAGTACTTC.

The chain combines TRBV7-3 with TRBJ2-7; unclear D gene. V lost 1 base and J 3 bases, leaving 7 bases between the germline ends. This CDR3 region has 13 residues. Germline loops: CDR1 SGHTA, CDR2 FQGTGA. DNA for the CDR3: TGTGCCAGCAGCTTAAACTCCCACTACGAGCAGTACTTC. Its protein is CASSLNSHYEQYF.

This clone came up once. The V and J genes are TRBV7-9 and TRBJ2-1; 10 bases are shared with TRBD2. Germline CDR1 and CDR2: SEHNR and FQNEAQ (reference sequence). This CDR3 is built from 15 residues. V lost 1 base, J lost 6 bases, and 3 bases stayed unmatched. CDR3: CASSLGSSGGNEQFF. For the CDR3, the DNA is TGTGCCAGCAGCTTAGGATCTAGCGGGGGCAATGAGCAGTTCTTC.

The chain links TRBV4-1 to TRBJ2-2, with TRBD2 identical over 11 bases. Looked up from germline, CDR1 is MGHRA and CDR2 is YSYEKL. Trimming removed 4 bases from V and 5 bases from J; junction bases left unmatched: 3. The CDR3 runs 15 residues. The CDR3 DNA is TGCGCCAGCAGCCGAATAGCGGGAGGGACCGGGGAGCTGTTTTTT. It codes for CASSRIAGGTGELFF.

This sequence joins TRBV27 and TRBJ2-3; no definite D call. CDR1 and CDR2 from the germline V gene are MNHEY and SMNVEV (reference sequence). CDR3 size: 14 residues. The V end lost 1 base, the J end lost 1 base, and 6 bases lay between the germline ends. CDR3 amino acids: CASSLLVGTDTQYF. CDR3 DNA sequence: TGTGCCAGCAGTTTATTGGTAGGCACAGATACGCAGTATTTT.

This clone was observed a handful of times. The chain is built from TRBV6-1 and TRBJ1-5, with unresolved D. The CDR3 has 16 amino acids. Trimming shortened V by 4 bases and J by 5 bases, and 18 bases separated the two germline ends. The V gene's germline CDR1 is MNHNS and CDR2 SASEGT. CDR3 bases: TGTGCCAGCAGTGTAATGAGGTACGGAACTTATCAGCCCCAGCATTTT. This encodes CASSVMRYGTYQPQHF.

The rearrangement uses TRBV5-6 and TRBJ1-5; D is possibly TRBD1 (5 bases). V was pared by 4 bases and J by 2 bases, with 10 bases between. Germline loops: CDR1 SGHDT, CDR2 YYEEEE. The CDR3 spans 14 residues. This CDR3 reads CASSGGLGNQPQHF. The CDR3 DNA reads as TGTGCCAGCAGCGGGGGACTTGGCAATCAGCCCCAGCATTTT.

The chain uses TRBV28 and TRBJ2-1; D is possibly TRBD2 (5 bases). CDR1 and CDR2 from the germline V gene are MDHEN and SYDVKM. The CDR3 length is 14 residues. Trimming shortened V by 3 bases and J by 1 base, and 7 bases separated the two germline ends. The CDR3 is CASSFSESYNEQFF. The CDR3 bases are TGTGCCAGCAGTTTTAGCGAGTCCTACAATGAGCAGTTCTTC.

In its sample, this clone was seen a few times. The V call is TRBV9, the J call TRBJ1-5; 11 positions agree with TRBD1. The germline V gene has CDR1 SGDLS and CDR2 YYNGEE. With V trimmed by 3 bases and J by 6 bases, 5 bases remained unmatched. This CDR3 has 15 residues. CDR3 region: CASSASGTGGQPQHF. CDR3 in DNA: TGTGCCAGCAGCGCCTCCGGGACAGGGGGTCAGCCCCAGCATTTT.

V is TRBV10-3 and J is TRBJ2-5, with TRBD2 identical over 10 bases. Trimming took 10 bases from V and 4 from J; bases not matched to a gene: 6. CDR3 length: 13 amino acids. Germline V gene sequence: CDR1 ENHRY, CDR2 SYGVKD. The chain's CDR3 is CASLAGVGETQYF. For the CDR3, the DNA is TGTGCCAGCCTAGCGGGAGTGGGAGAGACCCAGTACTTC.

In DNA, the CDR3 is TGTGCCAGCAGCTTGACAGGGCCCATCGCCGTTTACACCTTC. Its protein product is CASSLTGPIAVYTF. The chain combines TRBV5-4 with TRBJ1-2; maybe TRBD1 (6 bases). V lost 1 base, J lost 11 bases, and 18 bases lay in between. Germline CDR1 and CDR2: SGHNT and YYREEE (reference sequence). The length of the CDR3 is 14 residues.

The rearrangement links TRBV10-3 to TRBJ2-2; TRBD1 aligns across 11 bases. CDR3 length: 15 amino acids. Germline CDR1 is ENHRY and CDR2 is SYGVKD. The V gene end was trimmed by 4 bases and the J gene end by 3 bases; junction bases not matched to a gene: 1. CDR3 protein: CAISGTGGYTGELFF. In DNA form, the CDR3 reads TGTGCCATCAGTGGGACAGGGGGCTACACCGGGGAGCTGTTTTTT.

On this clone: Compared with germline, one end of the junction differs, possibly owing to a read error. This chain joins TRBV6-1 and TRBJ2-1, with TRBD2 matching over 9 bases. This CDR3 spans 16 amino acids. CDR1 and CDR2 (germline): MNHNS, SASEGT. The CDR3 DNA follows: TGTGCCAGCCGTGATAGCGGGAGAGTTTCGGGCAATGAGCAGTTCTTC. Translation gives CASRDSGRVSGNEQFF.